Presented here are 29 T cell receptor beta chains from one specimen sequenced in a study of long-term antiretroviral therapy in people with HIV. Sequencing used immunoSEQ v3.0 at survey level. Clones were sequenced by immunoSEQ multiplex PCR, and TCRdb holds only the in-frame ones, with some missing. There are about 6,000 clones in the sample; about 77% occur only once, and 10% to 13% lies in the top ten. The sample was unsorted PBMCs, taken 1.8 years before starting antiretroviral therapy. The receptors come from a man in his forties with HIV.

Turning to this clone: An end of the junction differs from the germline gene, which may be a read error. The chain's CDR3 is CASSLGGTIYYEQFF. CDR3 in DNA: TGTGCCAGCAGTTTAGGTGGCACTATCTACTATGAGCAGTTCTTC. V gene TRBV28 combines with J gene TRBJ2-1; no clear D gene. The CDR3 has 15 residues. The germline V gene encodes CDR1 MDHEN and CDR2 SYDVKM. The whole variable domain, filled in from reference TRBV28 and TRBJ2-1, reads DVKVTQSSRYLVKRTGEKVFLECVQDMDHENMFWYRQDPGLGLRLIYFSYDVKMKEKGDIPEGYSVSREKKERFSLILESASTNQTSMYLCASSLGGTIYYEQFFGPGTRLTVL.

Here the CDR3 reads CASSLGQGDNQPQHF. For the CDR3, the DNA is TGCGCCAGCAGCTTAGGACAGGGAGATAATCAGCCCCAGCATTTT. The V gene is TRBV5-1, the J gene TRBJ1-5, with TRBD1 matching over 8 bases. The CDR3 has 15 residues. CDR1 SGHRS and CDR2 YFSETQ come from the germline V gene. Trimming cost V 2 bases and J 4 bases; bases outside gene matches: 5.

The chain uses TRBV15 and TRBJ2-5; D perhaps matches TRBD2 (6 bases). Between the trimmed V and J ends, which lost 0 bases and 5 bases, there was a span of 13 bases. Germline assignment: CDR1 LNHNV and CDR2 YYDKDF (reference sequence). CDR3 length: 15 residues. The CDR3 DNA sequence: TGTGCCACCAGCAGAGAGAGGACTACCTGGGAGACCCAGTACTTC. Amino acid sequence: CATSRERTTWETQYF.

The chain is built from TRBV6-5 and TRBJ1-5; TRBD1 matches at 7 bases. This CDR3 spans 15 amino acids. V was clipped by 4 bases and J by 3 bases; unmatched bases: 6. Germline lookup yields CDR1 MNHEY and CDR2 SVGAGI. This chain's CDR3 is CASSSGGTYNQPQHF. The CDR3 region has the DNA TGTGCCAGCAGTTCAGGGGGGACCTACAATCAGCCCCAGCATTTT.

The rearrangement uses TRBV27 and TRBJ2-1; no clear D. The CDR3 totals 12 residues. CDR1 and CDR2 (germline): MNHEY, SMNVEV (reference sequence). Trimming pared 7 bases from V and 9 bases from J, leaving 13 bases between. The CDR3 reads CASISEWSEQFF. CDR3 DNA: TGTGCCAGCATCAGTGAGTGGTCTGAGCAGTTCTTC.

CDR3 protein: CASSLGRAVLAGTVSYEQYF. The DNA of the CDR3 is TGTGCCAGCAGCTTAGGGAGGGCGGTTCTAGCGGGAACCGTGTCCTACGAGCAGTACTTC. The V gene is TRBV7-8, the J gene TRBJ2-7; 9 bases are a match to TRBD2. Germline V gives CDR1 SGHVS, CDR2 FQNEAQ. This CDR3 contains 20 residues. Trimming cost V 1 base and J 1 base; bases outside gene matches: 17.

This clone was observed a few times. The V and J genes are TRBV19 and TRBJ2-5; D may be TRBD1 (7 bases). The V end lost 0 bases, the J end lost 5 bases, and 19 bases lay between the germline ends. The CDR3 is made up of 17 amino acids. Germline loops: CDR1 LNHDA, CDR2 SQIVND (reference sequence). The CDR3 region is CASSIDTQGGGIETQYF. CDR3 nucleotide sequence: TGTGCCAGTAGTATAGACACTCAGGGGGGCGGGATTGAGACCCAGTACTTC.

The J gene is TRBJ1-1, the V gene TRBV15; tentative D call: TRBD1 (5 bases). In germline, CDR1 is LNHNV, CDR2 YYDKDF (reference sequence). V was cut by 5 bases and J by 0 bases, with 16 bases left in between. This CDR3 has 16 residues. The CDR3 sequence is CATSRGMYGLNTEAFF. CDR3 DNA: TGTGCCACCAGCCGGGGGATGTACGGATTGAACACTGAAGCTTTCTTT.

The chain joins TRBV5-1 to TRBJ1-5; unclear D gene. The CDR3 runs to 14 residues. Trimming stripped 4 bases from V and 2 bases from J, with 10 bases between. CDR1 and CDR2 from the germline V gene are SGHRS and YFSETQ. In DNA, the CDR3 is TGCGCCAGCAGCATTAGTGGAGGCAATCAGCCCCAGCATTTT. It specifies CASSISGGNQPQHF.

By its share, this clone is large. This chain links TRBV7-9 with TRBJ2-1; D remains unclear. The V gene's germline CDR1 is SEHNR and CDR2 FQNEAQ (reference sequence). The V end was cut by 7 bases, the J end by 10 bases, with 2 bases between. The CDR3 has 8 residues. In nucleotides, the CDR3 is TGTGCCAGCACCGAGCAGTTCTTC. It yields the protein CASTEQFF.

This sequence joins TRBV7-8 and TRBJ1-1, with 7 nucleotides matching TRBD1. CDR1 and CDR2 (germline): SGHVS, FQNEAQ. The junction had 4 bases not matched to a gene; V was cut back by 5 bases and J by 1 base. This CDR3 contains 14 residues. CDR3 amino acids: CASSLGGANTEAFF. CDR3 nucleotide sequence: TGTGCCAGCAGCCTAGGGGGCGCGAACACTGAAGCTTTCTTT.

The chain has TRBV25-1 and TRBJ2-3; 7 bases match TRBD1. J lost 4 bases, V lost 6 bases, and 7 bases had no gene match. Germline V gene sequence: CDR1 MGHDK, CDR2 SYGVNS. The CDR3 contains 14 residues. The CDR3 DNA is TGTGCCAGCAGCCGGGACAGCCTTTCAGATACGCAGTATTTT. Amino acids: CASSRDSLSDTQYF.

This clone was picked up a small number of times. The rearrangement uses TRBV9 and TRBJ2-7, with D possibly TRBD1 on 7 matching bases. The CDR3 spans 14 residues. In germline, CDR1 is SGDLS, CDR2 YYNGEE. V was pared by 3 bases and J by 4 bases, with 14 bases between. The CDR3 is CASSEGASAYEQYF. The CDR3 DNA reads TGTGCCAGCAGCGAGGGGGCTAGCGCGTACGAGCAGTACTTC.

The rearrangement joins TRBV6-5 to TRBJ2-3; D is perhaps TRBD1 (6 bases). From germline, CDR1 is MNHEY and CDR2 SVGAGI. The CDR3 is 15 residues long. V lost 0 bases and J 7 bases, leaving 14 bases between the germline ends. CDR3 DNA sequence: TGTGCCAGCAGTTACTCAGCGGAAGGGGGAAATACGCAGTATTTT. Protein: CASSYSAEGGNTQYF.

This clone was seen only a few times. This sequence joins TRBV28 and TRBJ2-1; D might be TRBD2 (6 bases). Germline V gene lookup returns CDR1 MDHEN and CDR2 SYDVKM. The CDR3 covers 12 residues. The V end lost 5 bases, the J end lost 10 bases, and 12 bases lay between the germline ends. The CDR3 spells CASSLQGGEQFF. CDR3 sequence (DNA): TGTGCCAGCAGTCTGCAGGGAGGCGAGCAGTTCTTC.

J is TRBJ1-2 and V is TRBV28; D is ambiguous. CDR3 length: 16 residues. Germline V gene lookup returns CDR1 MDHEN and CDR2 SYDVKM. Deletions cut 5 bases from V and 5 bases from J, with 21 bases between. CDR3 sequence: CASSLPGILGLYGYTF. The CDR3 nucleotides are TGTGCCAGCAGTCTCCCCGGGATTCTTGGCCTATATGGCTACACCTTC.

This clone appeared a single time. The chain carries TRBV5-5 and TRBJ2-7, with TRBD1 identical over 7 bases. Per germline, CDR1 SGHKS and CDR2 YYEKEE (reference sequence). V lost 0 bases, J lost 1 base, and 10 bases stayed unmatched. This CDR3 comprises 17 residues. CDR3 protein: CASSLAGTGEFSYEQYF. The DNA of the CDR3 is TGTGCCAGCAGCTTGGCCGGCACAGGGGAATTTTCCTACGAGCAGTACTTC.

The gene calls are TRBV5-4 and TRBJ2-7; a weak D match, TRBD2 (6 bases). Germline V gene data show CDR1 as SGHNT and CDR2 as YYREEE (reference sequence). There are 15 residues in the CDR3. V gave up 4 bases and J gave up 0 bases, with 14 bases separating them. The CDR3 region is CASSGSGPNSYEQYF. The CDR3 region has the DNA TGTGCCAGCAGCGGAAGCGGGCCAAACTCCTACGAGCAGTACTTC.

This chain joins TRBV7-2 and TRBJ2-1; D is possibly TRBD1 (7 bases). Germline lookup yields CDR1 SGHTA and CDR2 FQGNSA. The CDR3 extends over 18 amino acids. Trimming left V 5 bases short and J 3 bases short, with 23 bases between. The CDR3 protein is CASSEKGAGTYNYNEQFF. CDR3 in DNA: TGTGCCAGCAGCGAAAAGGGGGCCGGGACTTATAACTACAATGAGCAGTTCTTC.

The CDR3 loop reads CASSTITGGKAKNIQYF. The CDR3 nucleotides read TGCGCCAGCAGCACAATTACAGGGGGTAAGGCCAAAAACATTCAGTACTTC. The chain links TRBV4-1 to TRBJ2-4, with 8 bases that match TRBD1. Germline V gives CDR1 MGHRA, CDR2 YSYEKL. The CDR3 is made up of 17 amino acids. Unmatched junction bases numbered 10, after V lost 5 bases and J lost 1 base.

The chain is built from TRBV7-3 and TRBJ1-1; no firm D call. Trimming took off 3 bases at V and 2 bases at J, with 7 bases between the two ends. There are 13 residues in the CDR3. The germline gives CDR1 SGHTA, CDR2 FQGTGA. CDR3 residues: CASSFGSNTEAFF. The CDR3 region has the DNA TGTGCCAGCAGCTTCGGGTCCAACACTGAAGCTTTCTTT.

The chain links TRBV4-2 to TRBJ1-5, with unresolved D. V dropped 4 bases and J dropped 9 bases, with 13 bases sitting between them. Germline CDR1 and CDR2: LGHNA and YNFKEQ. This CDR3 spans 13 amino acids. CDR3 residues: CASSLSLSSPQHF. The CDR3, as DNA: TGTGCCAGCAGCCTTAGTTTAAGTTCGCCCCAGCATTTT.

This clone occurred a few times. This chain joins TRBV28 and TRBJ1-4, with D tentatively TRBD1 (5 bases). The V end was cut by 11 bases, the J end by 3 bases, with 10 bases between. The CDR3 consists of 12 residues. In germline, CDR1 is MDHEN, CDR2 SYDVKM. The CDR3: CALGEANEKLFF. CDR3 nucleotide sequence: TGTGCCTTGGGGGAGGCTAATGAAAAACTGTTTTTT.

The rearrangement joins TRBV5-5 to TRBJ1-5; TRBD1 matches 8 bases. The CDR3 spans 15 residues. Germline CDR1 reads SGHKS; CDR2 reads YYEKEE (reference sequence). Losses at the gene ends were 4 bases for V and 4 bases for J; bases not matched to a gene: 7. CDR3 sequence reads: CASSADRGSNQPQHF. The DNA of the CDR3 is TGTGCCAGCAGCGCAGACAGGGGATCTAATCAGCCCCAGCATTTT.

The genes are TRBV7-3 and TRBJ2-7; TRBD1 matches at 7 bases. V lost 1 base and J lost 1; bases outside the gene matches: 1. Per the germline V gene, CDR1 is SGHTA and CDR2 is FQGTGA. CDR3 length: 14 amino acids. In DNA form, the CDR3 reads TGTGCCAGCAGCTTAAACAGGGGTTCCTACGAGCAGTACTTC. This gives the protein CASSLNRGSYEQYF.

The gene calls are TRBV18 and TRBJ1-4, with a possible D match to TRBD1 (5 bases). This CDR3 is built from 13 residues. In germline, CDR1 is KGHSH, CDR2 LQKENI. The ends were cut back, 3 bases at V and 8 bases at J, with 10 bases in the middle. CDR3: CASSPIRGEKLFF. The CDR3 nucleotides are TGTGCCAGCTCACCTATACGGGGCGAAAAACTGTTTTTT.

This clone occurred once. The J gene is TRBJ2-1, the V gene TRBV27, with 9 positions matching TRBD2. Trimming at V came to 1 base and at J to 4 bases, leaving 8 bases not matched to a gene. Germline-derived CDR1 and CDR2 are MNHEY and SMNVEV (reference sequence). There are 17 residues in the CDR3. The CDR3 region is CASSLLVAGESYNEQFF. The CDR3, as DNA: TGTGCCAGCAGTTTATTGGTAGCGGGAGAGTCTTACAATGAGCAGTTCTTC.

This sequence joins TRBV7-2 and TRBJ2-1; possibly TRBD2 for D (5 bases). The V end lost 5 bases, the J end lost 6 bases, and 17 bases lay between the germline ends. The CDR3 is 15 amino acids. Per the germline V gene, CDR1 is SGHTA and CDR2 is FQGNSA. The CDR3 loop is CASSIEYGKINEQFF. The CDR3 coding sequence is TGTGCCAGCAGCATAGAGTACGGGAAAATCAATGAGCAGTTCTTC.

The chain couples TRBV7-8 to TRBJ1-1, with D possibly matching TRBD1 (5 bases). Looked up from germline, CDR1 is SGHVS and CDR2 is FQNEAQ. This CDR3 has 15 amino acids. V lost 7 bases to trimming and J lost 1 base, with 16 bases between them. The CDR3 spells CASNPRGLANTEAFF. In nucleotides, the CDR3 is TGTGCCAGCAACCCCCGGGGGTTAGCGAACACTGAAGCTTTCTTT.